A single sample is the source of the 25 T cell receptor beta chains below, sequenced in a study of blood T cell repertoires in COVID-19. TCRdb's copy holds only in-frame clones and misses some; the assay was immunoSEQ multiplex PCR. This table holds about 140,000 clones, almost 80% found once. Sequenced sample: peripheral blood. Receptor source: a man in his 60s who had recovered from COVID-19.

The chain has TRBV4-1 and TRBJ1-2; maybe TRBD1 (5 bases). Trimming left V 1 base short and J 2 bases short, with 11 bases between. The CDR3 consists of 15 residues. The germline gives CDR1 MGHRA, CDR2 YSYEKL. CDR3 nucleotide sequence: TGCGCCAGCAGCCAAGCGGGACTGACAAACTATGGCTACACCTTC. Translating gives CASSQAGLTNYGYTF.

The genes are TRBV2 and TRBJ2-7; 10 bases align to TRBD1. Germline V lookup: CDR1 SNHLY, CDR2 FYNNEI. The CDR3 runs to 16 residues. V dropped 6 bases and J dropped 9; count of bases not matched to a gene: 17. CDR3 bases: TGTGCCAGCAGCGAGACAGGGGGCCTCACCCTTGAGTTGCAGTACTTC. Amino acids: CASSETGGLTLELQYF.

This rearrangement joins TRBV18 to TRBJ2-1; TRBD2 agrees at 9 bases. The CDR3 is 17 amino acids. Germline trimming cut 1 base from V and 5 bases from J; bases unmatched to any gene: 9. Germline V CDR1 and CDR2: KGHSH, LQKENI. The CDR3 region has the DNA TGTGCCAGCTCACCACTGTCGGTCCAGCGGGAGGACAATGAGCAGTTCTTC. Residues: CASSPLSVQREDNEQFF.

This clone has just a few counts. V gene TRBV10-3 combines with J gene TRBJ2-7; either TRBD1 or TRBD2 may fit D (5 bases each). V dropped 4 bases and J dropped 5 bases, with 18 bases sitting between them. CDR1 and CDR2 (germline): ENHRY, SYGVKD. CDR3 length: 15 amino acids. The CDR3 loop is CAISASGPPLNEQYF. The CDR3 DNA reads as TGTGCCATCAGTGCGTCGGGGCCCCCCCTAAACGAGCAGTACTTC.

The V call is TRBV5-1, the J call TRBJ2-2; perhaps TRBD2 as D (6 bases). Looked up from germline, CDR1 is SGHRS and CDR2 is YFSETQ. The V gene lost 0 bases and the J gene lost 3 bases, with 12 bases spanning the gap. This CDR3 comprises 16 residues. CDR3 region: CASSLDGGGDTGELFF. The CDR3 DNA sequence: TGCGCCAGCAGCTTGGATGGCGGAGGGGACACCGGGGAGCTGTTTTTT.

CDR3 in amino acids: CASSSDLVSEQYF. The DNA for the CDR3 is TGTGCCAGCAGCTCCGACCTAGTATCCGAGCAGTACTTC. The rearrangement joins TRBV6-5 to TRBJ2-7; D uncertain. The CDR3 extends over 13 amino acids. With 6 bases removed from V and 6 bases from J, the gap between germline ends came to 15 bases. Germline V gene lookup returns CDR1 MNHEY and CDR2 SVGAGI.

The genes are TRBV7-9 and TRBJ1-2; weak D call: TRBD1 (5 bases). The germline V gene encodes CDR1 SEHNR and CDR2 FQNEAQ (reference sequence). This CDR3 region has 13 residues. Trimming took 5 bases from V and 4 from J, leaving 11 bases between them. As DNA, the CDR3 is TGTGCCAGCAGCCCGGGGGAGATCTATGGCTACACCTTC. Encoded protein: CASSPGEIYGYTF.

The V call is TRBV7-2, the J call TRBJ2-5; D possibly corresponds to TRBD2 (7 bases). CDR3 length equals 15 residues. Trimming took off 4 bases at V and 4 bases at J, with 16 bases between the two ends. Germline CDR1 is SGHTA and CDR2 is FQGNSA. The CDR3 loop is CASSSLRGGIETQYF. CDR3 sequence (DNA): TGTGCCAGCAGCTCCTTGAGGGGGGGCATAGAGACCCAGTACTTC.

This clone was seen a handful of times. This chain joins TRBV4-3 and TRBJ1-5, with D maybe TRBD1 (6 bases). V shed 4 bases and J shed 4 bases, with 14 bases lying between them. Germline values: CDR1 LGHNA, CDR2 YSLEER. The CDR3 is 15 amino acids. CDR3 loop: CASSRSLTGNQPQHF. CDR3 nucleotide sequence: TGCGCCAGCAGCCGTTCTTTGACAGGTAATCAGCCCCAGCATTTT.

In DNA, the CDR3 is TGCGCCAGCAGCCAAGGCACGCAGGGGGAGCAGTACTTC. Its protein product is CASSQGTQGEQYF. The chain combines TRBV4-3 with TRBJ2-7, with D perhaps TRBD1 (6 bases). V shed 1 base and J shed 7 bases, with 11 bases lying between them. The CDR3 consists of 13 residues. The germline gives CDR1 LGHNA, CDR2 YSLEER.

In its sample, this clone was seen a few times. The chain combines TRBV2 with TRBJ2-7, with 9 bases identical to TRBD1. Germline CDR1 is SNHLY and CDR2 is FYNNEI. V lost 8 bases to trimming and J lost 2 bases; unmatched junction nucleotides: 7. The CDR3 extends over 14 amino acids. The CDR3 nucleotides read TGTGCCAGCGACAGGGGGGCTTTAACCTACGAGCAGTACTTC. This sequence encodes CASDRGALTYEQYF.

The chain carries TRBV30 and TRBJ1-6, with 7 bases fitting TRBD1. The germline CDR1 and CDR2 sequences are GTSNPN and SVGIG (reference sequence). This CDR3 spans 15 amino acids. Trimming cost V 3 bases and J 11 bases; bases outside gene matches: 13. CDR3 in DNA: TGTGCCTGGAGCCCCTTTGACAGGGAGAGTCCACCCCTCCACTTT. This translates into CAWSPFDRESPPLHF.

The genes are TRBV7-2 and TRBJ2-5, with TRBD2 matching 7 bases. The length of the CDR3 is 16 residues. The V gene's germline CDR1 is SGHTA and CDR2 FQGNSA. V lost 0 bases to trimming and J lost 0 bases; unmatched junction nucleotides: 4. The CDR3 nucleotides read TGTGCCAGCAGCTTAGCGGGAGGGACGAACCAAGAGACCCAGTACTTC. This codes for CASSLAGGTNQETQYF.

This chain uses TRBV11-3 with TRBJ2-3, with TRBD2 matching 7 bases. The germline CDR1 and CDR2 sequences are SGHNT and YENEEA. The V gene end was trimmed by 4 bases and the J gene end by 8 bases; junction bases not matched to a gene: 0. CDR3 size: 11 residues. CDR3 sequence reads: CASSSGGTQYF. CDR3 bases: TGTGCCAGCAGCTCGGGGGGTACGCAGTATTTT.

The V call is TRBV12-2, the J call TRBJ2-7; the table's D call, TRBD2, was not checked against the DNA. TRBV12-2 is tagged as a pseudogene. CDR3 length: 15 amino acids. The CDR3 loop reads CASRFIVRCAYEQYF. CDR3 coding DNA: TGTGCAAGTCGCTTTATAGTACGGTGTGCCTACGAGCAGTACTTC.

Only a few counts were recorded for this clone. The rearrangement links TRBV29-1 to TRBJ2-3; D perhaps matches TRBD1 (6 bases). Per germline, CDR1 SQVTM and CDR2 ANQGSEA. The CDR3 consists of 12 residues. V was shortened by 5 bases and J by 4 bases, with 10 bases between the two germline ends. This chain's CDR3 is CSVLQGPDTQYF. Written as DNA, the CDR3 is TGCAGCGTTCTACAGGGCCCAGATACGCAGTATTTT.

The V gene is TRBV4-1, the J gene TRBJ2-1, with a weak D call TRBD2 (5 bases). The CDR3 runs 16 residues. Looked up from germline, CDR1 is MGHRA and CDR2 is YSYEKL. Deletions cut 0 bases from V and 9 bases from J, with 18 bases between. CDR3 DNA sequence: TGCGCCAGCAGCCAAGAGAGTGGAGGCTTTTTCAGTGAGCAGTTCTTC. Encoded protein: CASSQESGGFFSEQFF.

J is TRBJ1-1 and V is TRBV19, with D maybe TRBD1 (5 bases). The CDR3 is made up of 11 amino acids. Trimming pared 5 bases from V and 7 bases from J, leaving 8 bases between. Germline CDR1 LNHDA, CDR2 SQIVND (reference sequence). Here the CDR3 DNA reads TGTGCCAGTAGTTTGACAGATGAAGCTTTCTTT. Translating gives CASSLTDEAFF.

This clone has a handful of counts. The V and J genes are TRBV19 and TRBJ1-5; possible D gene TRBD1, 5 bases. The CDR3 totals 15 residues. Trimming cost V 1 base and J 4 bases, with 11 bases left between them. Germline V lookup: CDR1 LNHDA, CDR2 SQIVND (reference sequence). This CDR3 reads CASSIGLTANQPQHF. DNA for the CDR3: TGTGCCAGTAGTATAGGTCTGACAGCAAATCAGCCCCAGCATTTT.

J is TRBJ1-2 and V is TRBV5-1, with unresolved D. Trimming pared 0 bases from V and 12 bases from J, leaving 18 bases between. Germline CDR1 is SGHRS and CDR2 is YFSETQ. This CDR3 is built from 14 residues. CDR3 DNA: TGCGCCAGCAGCTTGGATCTGGCCGATCCCTCAGACACCTTC. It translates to CASSLDLADPSDTF.

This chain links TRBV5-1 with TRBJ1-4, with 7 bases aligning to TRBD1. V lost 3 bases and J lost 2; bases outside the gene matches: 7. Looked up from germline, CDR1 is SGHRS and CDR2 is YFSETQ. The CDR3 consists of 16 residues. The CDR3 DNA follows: TGCGCCAGCAGCTGGGGACAGCTACAGACTAATGAAAAACTGTTTTTT. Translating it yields CASSWGQLQTNEKLFF.

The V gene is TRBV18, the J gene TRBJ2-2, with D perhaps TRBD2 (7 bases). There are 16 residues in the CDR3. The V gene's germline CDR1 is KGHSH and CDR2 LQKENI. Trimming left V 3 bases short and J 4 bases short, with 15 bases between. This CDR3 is CASSPLFGGRTGELFF. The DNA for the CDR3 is TGTGCCAGCTCACCCCTTTTCGGGGGGCGCACCGGGGAGCTGTTTTTT.

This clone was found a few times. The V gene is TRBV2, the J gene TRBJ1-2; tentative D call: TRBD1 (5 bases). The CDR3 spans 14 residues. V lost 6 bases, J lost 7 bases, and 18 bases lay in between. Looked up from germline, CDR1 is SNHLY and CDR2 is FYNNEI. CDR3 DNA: TGTGCCAGCAGGCTCGAGTACCAGGGTGGTGGCTACACCTTC. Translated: CASRLEYQGGGYTF.

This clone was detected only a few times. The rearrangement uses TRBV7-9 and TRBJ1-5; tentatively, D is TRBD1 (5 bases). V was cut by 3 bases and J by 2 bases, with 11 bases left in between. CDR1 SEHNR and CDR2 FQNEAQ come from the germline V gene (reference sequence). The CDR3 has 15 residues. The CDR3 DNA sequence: TGTGCCAGCAGCTTGCCGGGGGTGGGCAATCAGCCCCAGCATTTT. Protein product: CASSLPGVGNQPQHF.

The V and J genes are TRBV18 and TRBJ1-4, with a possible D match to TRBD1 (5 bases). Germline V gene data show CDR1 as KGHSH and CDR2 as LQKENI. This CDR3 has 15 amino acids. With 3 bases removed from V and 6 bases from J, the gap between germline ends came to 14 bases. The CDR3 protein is CASSPLGAPDEKLFF. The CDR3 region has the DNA TGTGCCAGCTCACCTTTAGGGGCGCCGGATGAAAAACTGTTTTTT.